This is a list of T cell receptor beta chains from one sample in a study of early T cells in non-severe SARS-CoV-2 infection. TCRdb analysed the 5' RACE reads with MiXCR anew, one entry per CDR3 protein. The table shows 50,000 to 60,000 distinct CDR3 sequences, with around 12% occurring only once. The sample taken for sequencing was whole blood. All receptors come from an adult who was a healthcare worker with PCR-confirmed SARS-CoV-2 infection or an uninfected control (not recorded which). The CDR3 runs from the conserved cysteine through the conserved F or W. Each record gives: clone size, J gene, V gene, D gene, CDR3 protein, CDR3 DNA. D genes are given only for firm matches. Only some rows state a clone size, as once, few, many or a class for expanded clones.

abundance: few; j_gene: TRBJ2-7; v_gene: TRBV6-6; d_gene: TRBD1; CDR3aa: CASRPIGTGGDYEQYF; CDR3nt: TGTGCCAGCAGGCCTATAGGGACAGGGGGTGACTACGAGCAGTACTTC
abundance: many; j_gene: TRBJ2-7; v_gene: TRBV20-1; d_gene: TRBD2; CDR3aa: CSASYSGGSPYEQYF; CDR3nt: TGCAGTGCTAGCTATAGCGGGGGCTCACCCTACGAGCAGTACTTC
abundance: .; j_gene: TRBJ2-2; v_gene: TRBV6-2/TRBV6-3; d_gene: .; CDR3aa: CASVLQGNTGELFF; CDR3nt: TGTGCCAGCGTACTACAGGGGAACACCGGGGAGCTGTTTTTT
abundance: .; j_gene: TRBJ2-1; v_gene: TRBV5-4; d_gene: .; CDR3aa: CASSTDRYNEQFF; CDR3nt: TGTGCCAGCAGTACGGACCGTTACAATGAGCAGTTCTTC
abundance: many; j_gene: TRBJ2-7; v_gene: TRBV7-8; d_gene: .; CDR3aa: CASSLARVQGVLYEQYF; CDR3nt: TGTGCCAGCAGCTTAGCGCGTGTACAGGGTGTTCTCTACGAGCAGTACTTC
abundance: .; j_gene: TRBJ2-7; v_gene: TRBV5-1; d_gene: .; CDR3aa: CASSLPAPGRGSYEQYF; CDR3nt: TGCGCCAGCAGCCTACCCGCGCCGGGACGGGGCTCCTACGAGCAGTACTTC
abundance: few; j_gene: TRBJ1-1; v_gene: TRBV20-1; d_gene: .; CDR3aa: CSARVSGTEAFF; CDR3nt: TGCAGTGCTAGAGTAAGCGGGACTGAAGCTTTCTTT
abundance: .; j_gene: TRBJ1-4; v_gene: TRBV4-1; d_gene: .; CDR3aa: CASSQEGGYGEKLFF; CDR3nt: TGCGCCAGCAGCCAAGAAGGAGGGTATGGAGAAAAACTGTTTTTT
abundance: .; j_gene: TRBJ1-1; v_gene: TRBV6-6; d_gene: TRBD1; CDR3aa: CASSYRGRGLLRNTEAFF; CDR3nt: TGTGCCAGCAGTTACAGAGGCAGGGGGTTACTGCGGAACACTGAAGCTTTCTTT
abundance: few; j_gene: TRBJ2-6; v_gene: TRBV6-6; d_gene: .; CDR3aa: CASSYPRRGAYGANVLTF; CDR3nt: TGTGCCAGCAGTTACCCCCGCCGGGGGGCATATGGGGCCAACGTCCTGACTTTC
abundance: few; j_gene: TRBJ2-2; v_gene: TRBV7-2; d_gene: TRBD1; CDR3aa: CASRGTGTNTGELFF; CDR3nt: TGTGCCAGCAGGGGGACAGGCACGAACACCGGGGAGCTGTTTTTT
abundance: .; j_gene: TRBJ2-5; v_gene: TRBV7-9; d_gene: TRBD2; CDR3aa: CASSRTSGETQYF; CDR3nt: TGTGCCAGCAGCCGGACTAGCGGTGAGACCCAGTACTTC
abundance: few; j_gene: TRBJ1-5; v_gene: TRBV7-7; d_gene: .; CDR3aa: CASSTRTQECDQPQHF; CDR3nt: TGTGCTAGCAGCACCCGGACTCAGGAGTGCGATCAGCCCCAGCATTTT
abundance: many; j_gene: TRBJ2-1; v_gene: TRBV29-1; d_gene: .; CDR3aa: CSVSRVASSYNEQFF; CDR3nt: TGCAGCGTTTCCCGTGTAGCGAGCTCCTACAATGAGCAGTTCTTC
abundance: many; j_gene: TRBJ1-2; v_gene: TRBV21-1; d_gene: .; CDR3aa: CASSGRDGYGYTF; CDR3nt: TGTGCCAGCAGCGGCCGGGACGGGTATGGCTACACCTTC
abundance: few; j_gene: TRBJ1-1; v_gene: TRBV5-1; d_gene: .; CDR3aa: CASSLSGGRTEAFF; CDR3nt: TGCGCCAGCAGCTTGTCCGGGGGCAGAACTGAAGCTTTCTTT
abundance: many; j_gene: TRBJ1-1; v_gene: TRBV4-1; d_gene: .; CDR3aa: CASSLTPVVTEAFF; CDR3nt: TGCGCCAGCAGCCTCACCCCGGTGGTCACTGAAGCTTTCTTT
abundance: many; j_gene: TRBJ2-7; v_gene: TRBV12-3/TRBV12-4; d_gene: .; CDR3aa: CASSSTQEKTYEQYF; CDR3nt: TGTGCCAGCAGCAGCACGCAGGAAAAGACCTACGAGCAGTACTTC
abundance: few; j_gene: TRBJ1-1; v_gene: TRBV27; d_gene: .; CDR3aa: CASSHLGGWNTEAFF; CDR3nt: TGTGCCAGCAGTCACCTGGGGGGCTGGAACACTGAAGCTTTCTTT
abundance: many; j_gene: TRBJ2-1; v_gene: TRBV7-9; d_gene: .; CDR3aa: CASSDSEQFF; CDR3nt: TGTGCCAGCAGCGACAGTGAGCAGTTCTTC
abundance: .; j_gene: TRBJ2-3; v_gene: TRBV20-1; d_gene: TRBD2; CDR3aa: CSAVMTSGTDTQYF; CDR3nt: TGCAGTGCCGTCATGACTAGCGGTACAGATACGCAGTATTTT
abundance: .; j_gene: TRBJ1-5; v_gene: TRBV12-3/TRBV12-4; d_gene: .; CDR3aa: CASSPGDIDNQPQHF; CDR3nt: TGTGCCAGCAGCCCCGGAGACATAGACAATCAGCCCCAGCATTTT
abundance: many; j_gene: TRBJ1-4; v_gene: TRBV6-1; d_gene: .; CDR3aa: CASSPQIPRAHEKLFF; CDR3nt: TGTGCCAGCAGTCCCCAAATACCCAGGGCCCATGAAAAACTGTTTTTT
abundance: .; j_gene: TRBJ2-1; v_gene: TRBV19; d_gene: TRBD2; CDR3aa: CASSMPGLAGAAFF; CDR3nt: TGTGCCAGTAGTATGCCTGGACTAGCGGGGGCCGCGTTCTTC
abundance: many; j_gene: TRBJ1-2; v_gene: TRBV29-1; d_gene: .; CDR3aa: CSDNWLQGPNYGYTF; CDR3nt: TGCAGCGATAACTGGCTACAGGGACCTAACTATGGCTACACCTTC
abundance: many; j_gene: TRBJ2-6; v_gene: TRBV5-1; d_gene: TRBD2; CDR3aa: CASRGGIAGANVLTF; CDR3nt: TGCGCCAGCAGGGGGGGGATCGCTGGGGCCAACGTCCTGACTTTC
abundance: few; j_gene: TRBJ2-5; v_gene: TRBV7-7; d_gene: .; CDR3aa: CASSLAVGPQETQYF; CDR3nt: TGTGCTAGCAGCTTAGCGGTTGGACCCCAAGAGACCCAGTACTTC